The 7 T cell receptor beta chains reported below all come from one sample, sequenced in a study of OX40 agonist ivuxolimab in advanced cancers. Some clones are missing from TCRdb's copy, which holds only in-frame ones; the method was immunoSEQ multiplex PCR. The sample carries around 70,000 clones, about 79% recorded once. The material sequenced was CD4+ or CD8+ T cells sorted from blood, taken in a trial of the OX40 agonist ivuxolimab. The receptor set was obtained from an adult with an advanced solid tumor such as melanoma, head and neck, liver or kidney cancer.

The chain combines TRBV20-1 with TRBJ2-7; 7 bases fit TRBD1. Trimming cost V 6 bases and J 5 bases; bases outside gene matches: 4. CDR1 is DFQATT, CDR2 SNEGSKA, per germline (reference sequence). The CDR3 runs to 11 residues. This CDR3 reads CSAGDSHEQYF. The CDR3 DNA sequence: TGCAGTGCCGGGGACAGCCACGAGCAGTACTTC.

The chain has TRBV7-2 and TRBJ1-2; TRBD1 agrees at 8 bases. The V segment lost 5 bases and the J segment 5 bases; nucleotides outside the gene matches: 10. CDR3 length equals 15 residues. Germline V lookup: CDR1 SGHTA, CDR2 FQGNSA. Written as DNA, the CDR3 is TGTGCCAGCAGCGCGGGGCAGGGGGCAAATTATGGCTACACCTTC. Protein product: CASSAGQGANYGYTF.

The DNA for the CDR3 is TGTGCCAGTAGTATAGATTCCCACACGACAGGGACCAATCAGCCCCAGCATTTT. It codes for CASSIDSHTTGTNQPQHF. This chain joins TRBV19 and TRBJ1-5; 7 nucleotides align to TRBD1. Trimming removed 0 bases from V and 3 bases from J; junction bases left unmatched: 11. Looked up from germline, CDR1 is LNHDA and CDR2 is SQIVND (reference sequence). The CDR3 length is 18 residues.

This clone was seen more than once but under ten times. CDR3 residues: CASSQDRNGYTF. CDR3 bases: TGCGCCAGCAGCCAAGATCGAAATGGCTACACCTTC. The chain combines TRBV4-3 with TRBJ1-2; D unresolved. Per germline, CDR1 LGHNA and CDR2 YSLEER. Trimming removed 0 bases from V and 6 bases from J, with 5 bases in between. This CDR3 is built from 12 residues.

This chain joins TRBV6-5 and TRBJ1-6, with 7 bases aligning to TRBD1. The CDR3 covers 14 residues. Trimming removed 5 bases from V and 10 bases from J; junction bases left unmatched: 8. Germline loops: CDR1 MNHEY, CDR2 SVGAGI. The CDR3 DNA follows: TGTGCCAGCAGTACTGGGTGGACAGGCTCACCCCTCCACTTT. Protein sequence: CASSTGWTGSPLHF.

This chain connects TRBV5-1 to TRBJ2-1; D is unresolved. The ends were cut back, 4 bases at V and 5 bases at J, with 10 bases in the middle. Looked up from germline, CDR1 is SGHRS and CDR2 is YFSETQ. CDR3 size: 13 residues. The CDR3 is CASSQAQNNEQFF. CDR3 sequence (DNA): TGCGCCAGCAGCCAAGCCCAGAACAATGAGCAGTTCTTC.

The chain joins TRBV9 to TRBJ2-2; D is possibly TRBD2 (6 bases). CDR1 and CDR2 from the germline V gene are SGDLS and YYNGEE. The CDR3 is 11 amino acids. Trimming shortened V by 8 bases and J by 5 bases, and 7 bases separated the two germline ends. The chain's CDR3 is CASGGTGELFF. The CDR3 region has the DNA TGTGCCAGTGGGGGGACCGGGGAGCTGTTTTTT.